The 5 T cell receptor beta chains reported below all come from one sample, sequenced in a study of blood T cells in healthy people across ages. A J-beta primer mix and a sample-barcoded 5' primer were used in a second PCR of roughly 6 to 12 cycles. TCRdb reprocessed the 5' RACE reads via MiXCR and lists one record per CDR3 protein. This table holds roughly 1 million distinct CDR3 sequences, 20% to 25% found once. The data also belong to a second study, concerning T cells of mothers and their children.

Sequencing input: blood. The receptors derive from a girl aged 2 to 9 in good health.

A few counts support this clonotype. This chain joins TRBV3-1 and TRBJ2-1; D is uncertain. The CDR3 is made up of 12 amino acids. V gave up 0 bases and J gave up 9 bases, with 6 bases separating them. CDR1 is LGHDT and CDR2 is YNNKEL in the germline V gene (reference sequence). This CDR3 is CASSQDDTEQFF. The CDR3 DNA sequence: TGTGCCAGCAGCCAAGACGACACTGAGCAGTTCTTC.

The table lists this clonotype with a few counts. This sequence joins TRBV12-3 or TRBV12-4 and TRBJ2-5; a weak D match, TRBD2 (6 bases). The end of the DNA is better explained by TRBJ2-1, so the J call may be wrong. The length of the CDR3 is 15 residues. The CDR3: CASTGSGRRGDEQFF. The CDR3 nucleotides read TGTGCCAGCACCGGGAGCGGGCGGAGGGGCGATGAGCAGTTCTTC.

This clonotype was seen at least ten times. In DNA form, the CDR3 reads TGCAGTGCTGAACCGGGACTAGCGGGGGGGAAGCAAGAGACCCAGTACTTC. Translating it yields CSAEPGLAGGKQETQYF. The chain recombines TRBV20-1 with TRBJ2-5; 16 bases line up with TRBD2. The V segment lost 5 bases and the J segment 2 bases; nucleotides outside the gene matches: 8. CDR3 size: 17 residues. From germline, CDR1 is DFQATT and CDR2 SNEGSKA (reference sequence).

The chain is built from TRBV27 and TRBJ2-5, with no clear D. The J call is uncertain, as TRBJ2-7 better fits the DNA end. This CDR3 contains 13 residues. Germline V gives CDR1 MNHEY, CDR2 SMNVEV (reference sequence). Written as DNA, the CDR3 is TGTGCCAGCAGTTCGTTTAGCTCCTACGAGCAGTACTTC. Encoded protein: CASSSFSSYEQYF.

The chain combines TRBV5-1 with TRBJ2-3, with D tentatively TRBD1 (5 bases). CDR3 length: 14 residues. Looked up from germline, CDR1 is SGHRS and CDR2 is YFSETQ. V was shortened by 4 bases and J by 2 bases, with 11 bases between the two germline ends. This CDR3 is CASSLQVTTDTQYF. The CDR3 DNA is TGCGCCAGCAGCCTACAGGTTACCACAGATACGCAGTATTTT.